These 20 T cell receptor beta chains came from one sample sequenced in a study of cytomegalovirus exposure and HLA in healthy donors. Primers for the PCR totalled 60 Vbeta and 13 Jbeta. Using immunoSEQ multiplex PCR, the repertoire was profiled, and TCRdb retains in-frame clones only, with some absent. The sample lists about 19,000 clones, 84% occurring once. Sequencing was performed on PBMCs. Receptor source: a human donor in good health.

This clone has only one observation. The chain recombines TRBV30 with TRBJ2-1; a weak D match, TRBD1 (6 bases). V gave up 1 base and J gave up 4 bases, with 8 bases separating them. In germline, CDR1 is GTSNPN, CDR2 SVGIG (reference sequence). This CDR3 is 13 amino acids long. The CDR3 loop is CAWSGQAYNEQFF. The CDR3 nucleotides are TGTGCCTGGAGTGGACAGGCTTACAATGAGCAGTTCTTC.

The chain employs TRBV6-1 and TRBJ2-7, with a weak D call TRBD1 (6 bases). The CDR3 sequence is 15 residues long. Germline CDR1 is MNHNS and CDR2 is SASEGT. The V end lost 4 bases, the J end lost 4 bases, and 17 bases lay between the germline ends. The CDR3 DNA reads TGTGCCAGCAGTGGTGGTTGGACAGCCTTTTACGAGCAGTACTTC. Its translation is CASSGGWTAFYEQYF.

In its sample, this clone was seen a few times. This sequence joins TRBV28 and TRBJ2-7, with D tentatively TRBD1 (6 bases). Germline CDR1 and CDR2: MDHEN and SYDVKM. The CDR3 has 13 residues. V was trimmed by 10 bases and J by 3 bases, leaving 16 bases between them. The CDR3: CATLAGTLYEQYF. CDR3 bases: TGTGCCACACTGGCCGGGACACTCTACGAGCAGTACTTC.

This sequence joins TRBV7-2 and TRBJ2-7, with D tentatively TRBD2 (6 bases). CDR1 and CDR2 from the germline V gene are SGHTA and FQGNSA. This CDR3 has 14 amino acids. The V gene lost 2 bases and the J gene lost 6 bases, with 14 bases spanning the gap. DNA for the CDR3: TGTGCCAGCAGCTTATCGGCCGGGGGAAGCGAGCAGTACTTC. This encodes CASSLSAGGSEQYF.

V gene TRBV12-5 combines with J gene TRBJ1-2, with 9 nucleotides matching TRBD1. Germline V lookup: CDR1 LGHNT, CDR2 FRNRAP. V shed 3 bases and J 5 bases; nucleotides not matched to a gene: 7. This CDR3 comprises 15 residues. The CDR3 DNA follows: TGTGCTAGTGGTTTTAGCCCCGGGACAGGGTATGGCTACACCTTC. Translated: CASGFSPGTGYGYTF.

This sequence joins TRBV2 and TRBJ2-3, with 8 bases matching TRBD2. The junction had 14 bases not matched to a gene; V was cut back by 0 bases and J by 9 bases. Germline assignment: CDR1 SNHLY and CDR2 FYNNEI. This CDR3 is 17 amino acids long. The CDR3 nucleotides read TGTGCCAGCAGTGAAGCGGGGATGGCTAGCGGGCGTTTAACGCAGTATTTT. The encoded protein is CASSEAGMASGRLTQYF.

The V gene is TRBV5-5, the J gene TRBJ2-3; no firm D call. Germline V gene sequence: CDR1 SGHKS, CDR2 YYEKEE (reference sequence). The CDR3 totals 16 residues. The V and J ends lost 3 bases and 0 bases respectively, with 14 bases between them. CDR3 amino acids: CASSSSVLPSTDTQYF. The CDR3 DNA is TGTGCCAGCAGCTCCTCGGTTCTGCCGAGCACAGATACGCAGTATTTT.

This chain uses TRBV5-6 with TRBJ2-7; a possible D gene is TRBD2 (6 bases). Germline V gives CDR1 SGHDT, CDR2 YYEEEE. Trimming cost V 2 bases and J 3 bases, with 12 bases left between them. This CDR3 is built from 14 residues. The CDR3 nucleotides are TGTGCCAGCAGCTTAGGTACTAGCATCTACGAGCAGTACTTC. Amino acids: CASSLGTSIYEQYF.

As for this clone: Germline and junction disagree at one end, which may indicate a read error. This chain links TRBV11-2 with TRBJ2-5; TRBD2 is a possible D gene (5 bases). Germline assignment: CDR1 SGHAT and CDR2 FQNNGV. CDR3 length: 14 residues. CDR3 loop: CASSLVSAIEKRDF. The CDR3 region has the DNA TGTGCCAGCAGCTTAGTTTCTGCAATCGAGAAGAGGGACTTC.

The chain links TRBV18 to TRBJ1-2; 7 bases fit TRBD1. CDR1 and CDR2 from the germline V gene are KGHSH and LQKENI. V shed 4 bases, J shed 0 bases, and the junction held 5 bases outside the gene matches. The CDR3 extends over 15 amino acids. CDR3 nucleotides: TGTGCCAGCTCACTGTGGGACAGTACTAACTATGGCTACACCTTC. It is translated as CASSLWDSTNYGYTF.

As to this clone: One junction end does not reproduce the germline sequence, and a read error may be involved. The chain carries TRBV7-2 and TRBJ2-1; maybe TRBD2 (6 bases). This CDR3 has 12 residues. The germline gives CDR1 SGHTA, CDR2 FQGNSA. CDR3 sequence (DNA): TGTGCCAGCAGCTCTAGTAGCGGTCCCGGGCTCTTC. It translates to CASSSSSGPGLF.

V gene TRBV27 combines with J gene TRBJ1-5; TRBD1 might be the D (5 bases). The ends were cut back, 0 bases at V and 3 bases at J, with 12 bases in the middle. Germline lookup yields CDR1 MNHEY and CDR2 SMNVEV (reference sequence). This CDR3 spans 16 amino acids. Here the CDR3 reads CASSLSGRADNQPQHF. CDR3 in DNA: TGTGCCAGCAGTTTATCGGGCAGGGCCGACAATCAGCCCCAGCATTTT.

The chain links TRBV6-1 to TRBJ2-5, with 7 positions matching TRBD1. Per germline, CDR1 MNHNS and CDR2 SASEGT. This CDR3 contains 17 residues. J gave up 2 bases and V 1 base, and 10 bases lay outside the gene matches. In nucleotides, the CDR3 is TGTGCCAGCAGTGAAGTCGCCCCGGGACAGATACAAGAGACCCAGTACTTC. Translated: CASSEVAPGQIQETQYF.

The chain combines TRBV7-9 with TRBJ1-2; 7 nucleotides agree with TRBD1. Germline V gives CDR1 SEHNR, CDR2 FQNEAQ (reference sequence). Trimming at V came to 3 bases and at J to 8 bases, leaving 12 bases not matched to a gene. There are 15 residues in the CDR3. CDR3 bases: TGTGCCAGCAGCTTCCTCCCGGGACAGTGGTTGGGCTACACCTTC. Its protein product is CASSFLPGQWLGYTF.

V is TRBV9 and J is TRBJ2-7; possible D gene TRBD1, 5 bases. From germline, CDR1 is SGDLS and CDR2 YYNGEE. V shed 0 bases and J shed 4 bases, with 17 bases lying between them. This CDR3 is 16 amino acids long. The CDR3 is CASSVALTAGIYEQYF. The CDR3 region has the DNA TGTGCCAGCAGCGTAGCTCTCACGGCAGGGATTTACGAGCAGTACTTC.

The CDR3 loop reads CASSSMQGADTEAFF. For the CDR3, the DNA is TGTGCCAGTAGTTCAATGCAGGGGGCGGACACTGAAGCTTTCTTT. The J gene is TRBJ1-1, the V gene TRBV19, with 8 positions matching TRBD1. Unmatched junction bases numbered 8, after V lost 5 bases and J lost 3 bases. The germline gives CDR1 LNHDA, CDR2 SQIVND (reference sequence). The CDR3 totals 15 residues.

The chain has TRBV18 and TRBJ2-3, with D uncertain. V lost 2 bases and J lost 4, with 7 bases in between. The germline V gene has CDR1 KGHSH and CDR2 LQKENI. The CDR3 totals 13 residues. This CDR3 is CASSPKRADTQYF. The CDR3 DNA follows: TGTGCCAGCTCACCAAAGAGAGCAGATACGCAGTATTTT.

This clone was observed once. V and J are TRBV27 and TRBJ2-3; D remains ambiguous. The ends were cut back, 5 bases at V and 3 bases at J, with 6 bases in the middle. The CDR3 length is 12 residues. Germline assignment: CDR1 MNHEY and CDR2 SMNVEV (reference sequence). The DNA for the CDR3 is TGTGCCAGCAGTACTTTTACAGATACGCAGTATTTT. Protein: CASSTFTDTQYF.

The chain couples TRBV9 to TRBJ2-7; D not resolved. The CDR3 consists of 13 residues. Trimming took 0 bases from V and 1 from J, leaving 5 bases between them. CDR1 SGDLS and CDR2 YYNGEE come from the germline V gene. The CDR3 is CASSVGPSYEQYF. CDR3 in DNA: TGTGCCAGCAGCGTAGGGCCTTCCTACGAGCAGTACTTC.

The chain carries TRBV7-9 and TRBJ1-2; tentatively, D is TRBD1 (6 bases). The CDR3 length is 14 residues. V lost 4 bases to trimming and J lost 3 bases, with 12 bases between them. Germline CDR1 and CDR2: SEHNR and FQNEAQ (reference sequence). The CDR3 reads CASSSRGIYYGYTF. CDR3 bases: TGTGCCAGCAGCTCGAGGGGGATTTACTATGGCTACACCTTC.